This TCR beta chain was captured in a study of T-cell reconstitution after alpha-beta-depleted transplantation in children. General study findings and limits: It was reported that alpha-beta T cells came from several hundred expanded graft clones (about two months after transplant). Surviving recipient T cells and thymic progenitors accounted for the high day-60 TCRbeta diversity observed in some patients.

This clonotype was seen more than once but under ten times. Its matching antigen is unknown. The CDR3 has 16 residues. Per germline, CDR1 SGHTA and CDR2 FQGNSA. V was clipped by 2 bases and J by 8 bases; unmatched bases: 11. A TCRbeta library incorporating unique molecular identifiers was prepared. TCRdb re-derived calls from the PCR reads in MiXCR, one entry per CDR3 protein. The table records 600,000 to 700,000 distinct CDR3 sequences, around 13% of them present only once. The chain is built from TRBV7-2 and TRBJ2-1; the match to TRBD2 covers 8 bases. The sample in question was PBMCs, obtained before TCRalphabeta/CD19-depleted stem cell transplant. This clonotype was sampled from a girl under 10 years old with congenital amegakaryocytic thrombocytopenia, due to receive a stem cell transplant. The CDR3 DNA is TGTGCCAGCAGCTTAATTTTAGCGGGGATCAATGATGAGCAGTTCTTC. It translates to CASSLILAGINDEQFF.